The 10 T cell receptor beta chains reported below all come from one sample, sequenced in a study of human T cells and chemical hapten exposure. TCRdb itself ran the RACE reads through MiXCR, one entry per CDR3 protein. Here the sample spans more than 75,000 distinct CDR3 sequences, 10% being singletons. Time point of the sample: patch test 2, 6 weeks after DPC sensitization. The treatment denotes: therapeutic diphenylcyclopropenone sensitization with weekly scalp DPC. The material sequenced was whole blood, taken in connection with sensitization to the hapten diphenylcyclopropenone (DPC). These receptors were collected from a woman under 40 with alopecia areata. Some clones in this sample may be carry-over from other donors' samples.

Comment on this clonotype: A read error may be the cause here, since a much bigger clone is one base away. CDR3 region: CASSGIGPDSQYF. The DNA for the CDR3 is TGTGCCAGCAGTGGGATAGGGCCAGATTCGCAGTATTTT. The chain combines TRBV6-2 or TRBV6-3 with TRBJ2-3, with D unclear. There are 13 residues in the CDR3. Per the germline V gene, CDR1 is MNHEY and CDR2 is SVGEGT.

This clonotype was counted ten times or more. The V and J genes are TRBV2 and TRBJ2-1; D possibly corresponds to TRBD2 (6 bases). V lost 6 bases and J 7 bases, leaving 19 bases between the germline ends. Per the germline V gene, CDR1 is SNHLY and CDR2 is FYNNEI. The CDR3 runs to 15 residues. The CDR3 loop is CASRSSGVSWNEQFF. As DNA, the CDR3 is TGTGCCAGCAGATCATCGGGGGTTTCCTGGAATGAGCAGTTCTTC.

This clonotype was seen ten or more times. The genes are TRBV7-6 and TRBJ2-2; D is possibly TRBD2 (6 bases). The V gene lost 2 bases and the J gene lost 2 bases, with 15 bases spanning the gap. The germline CDR1 and CDR2 sequences are SGHVS and FNYEAQ. The CDR3 consists of 17 residues. The CDR3 sequence is CASSLISGRDNTGELFF. As DNA, the CDR3 is TGTGCCAGCAGCTTAATTAGCGGAAGGGATAACACCGGGGAGCTGTTTTTT.

J is TRBJ2-5 and V is TRBV11-2; D ambiguous. The germline V and J ends were trimmed by 0 bases and 9 bases, with 11 bases remaining between them. Germline V gene lookup returns CDR1 SGHAT and CDR2 FQNNGV. The CDR3 extends over 13 amino acids. CDR3 region: CASSLEQSDAQYF. The DNA for the CDR3 is TGTGCCAGCAGCTTAGAACAGTCGGACGCCCAGTACTTC.

At least ten counts were recorded for this clonotype. This chain connects TRBV6-1 to TRBJ1-4, with 7 bases that match TRBD1. Trimming removed 6 bases from V and 8 bases from J; junction bases left unmatched: 9. This CDR3 is 14 amino acids long. Germline V lookup: CDR1 MNHNS, CDR2 SASEGT. The CDR3, as DNA: TGTGCCAGCAGGGAGGGGGCGGGTTTGGAAAAACTGTTTTTT. Encoded protein: CASREGAGLEKLFF.

The J gene is TRBJ2-7, the V gene TRBV4-2; D possibly corresponds to TRBD2 (5 bases). In germline, CDR1 is LGHNA, CDR2 YNFKEQ. Trimming cost V 0 bases and J 7 bases, with 16 bases left between them. CDR3 length: 15 residues. The CDR3 coding sequence is TGTGCCAGCAGCCAAGATATTTCCGGGGAGAGGGAGCAGTACTTC. Its protein is CASSQDISGEREQYF.

This clonotype came up a few times. V gene TRBV20-1 combines with J gene TRBJ2-7, with TRBD1 matching 9 bases. Germline assignment: CDR1 DFQATT and CDR2 SNEGSKA (reference sequence). The CDR3 extends over 15 amino acids. V shed 3 bases and J 2 bases; nucleotides not matched to a gene: 8. CDR3 protein: CSASHLGQGPYEQYF. CDR3 sequence (DNA): TGCAGTGCTAGTCATCTTGGACAGGGGCCCTACGAGCAGTACTTC.

This clonotype was seen a handful of times. The chain combines TRBV6-2 or TRBV6-3 with TRBJ1-5; D gene uncertain. Germline loops: CDR1 MNHEY, CDR2 SVGEGT. V was pared by 5 bases and J by 0 bases, with 11 bases between. CDR3 length equals 15 residues. DNA for the CDR3: TGTGCCAGCAGTAACTGGAGGAGTAGCAATCAGCCCCAGCATTTT. Amino acids: CASSNWRSSNQPQHF.

This clonotype was counted between two and nine times. This chain links TRBV28 with TRBJ1-2; TRBD1 is a possible D gene (6 bases). Germline V lookup: CDR1 MDHEN, CDR2 SYDVKM. Trimming stripped 4 bases from V and 2 bases from J, with 11 bases between. This CDR3 has 14 residues. DNA of the CDR3: TGTGCCAGCAGTTCGTTTACAGGGAACTATGGCTACACCTTC. This codes for CASSSFTGNYGYTF.

The rearrangement links TRBV28 to TRBJ2-3; D gene unclear. Deletions cut 4 bases from V and 6 bases from J, with 5 bases between. Germline lookup yields CDR1 MDHEN and CDR2 SYDVKM. The CDR3 runs to 11 residues. CDR3 protein: CASSSRDTQYF. The DNA of the CDR3 is TGTGCCAGCAGTTCGCGGGATACGCAGTATTTT.